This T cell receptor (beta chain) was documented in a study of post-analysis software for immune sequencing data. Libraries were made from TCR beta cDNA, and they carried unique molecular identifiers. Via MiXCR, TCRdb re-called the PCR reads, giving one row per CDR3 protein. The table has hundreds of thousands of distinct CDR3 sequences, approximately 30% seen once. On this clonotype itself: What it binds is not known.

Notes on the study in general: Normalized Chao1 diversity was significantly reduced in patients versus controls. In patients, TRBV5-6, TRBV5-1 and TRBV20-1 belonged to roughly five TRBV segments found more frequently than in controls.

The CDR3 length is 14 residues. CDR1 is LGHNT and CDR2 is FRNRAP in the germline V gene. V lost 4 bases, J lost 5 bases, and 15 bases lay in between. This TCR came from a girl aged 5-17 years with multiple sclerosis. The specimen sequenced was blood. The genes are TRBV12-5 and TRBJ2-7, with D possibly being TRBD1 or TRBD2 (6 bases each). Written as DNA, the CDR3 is TGTGCTAGTGGTTCGGGGGCCGCCGGGGACGAGCAGTACTTC. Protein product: CASGSGAAGDEQYF.